This is a list of T cell receptor beta chains from one sample in a study of shared clonotypes between healthy human individuals. TCRdb's copy holds only in-frame clones and misses some; the assay was immunoSEQ multiplex PCR. The data hold some 1,600,000 clones, with 95% to 99% observed a single time. Sequenced sample: naive CD4+ T cells sorted from blood. These receptor sequences come from a man between 25 and 39 years old in good health. CDR3s include the opening cysteine and the closing phenylalanine or tryptophan. Each record gives: J gene, D gene, clone size, CDR3 length, V gene, CDR3 DNA, CDR3 protein. D genes are given only for firm matches. Clone size is given for some rows only: seen once, a few or many times, or a class if the clone is expanded.

>TRBJ2-1|-|-|14|TRBV7-9
TGTGCCAGCAGCTTCGACAGGGAGGGCAATGAGCAGTTCTTC
CASSFDREGNEQFF
>TRBJ1-5|-|-|18|TRBV19
TGTGCCAGTAGTATAGATAGCACCGGGACCCCCGCCAATCAGCCCCAGCATTTT
CASSIDSTGTPANQPQHF
>TRBJ2-7|-|-|15|TRBV5-4
TGTGCCAGCAGCCCCCGGAGGAGGGTAGGCTACGAGCAGTACTTC
CASSPRRRVGYEQYF
>TRBJ2-1|TRBD2|-|14|TRBV19
TGTGCCAGTAACCCTAGCGGGAGATCGGATGAGCAGTTCTTC
CASNPSGRSDEQFF
>TRBJ2-7|-|-|13|TRBV7-9
TGTGCCAGCCAAGGGAACAGTCCCCTCGAGCAGTACTTC
CASQGNSPLEQYF
>TRBJ2-1|TRBD2|-|15|TRBV5-1
TGCGCCAGCAGCTTGATAGCGGGAGGGGGTAATGAGCAGTTCTTC
CASSLIAGGGNEQFF
>TRBJ2-5|TRBD1|-|14|TRBV6-1
TGTGCCAGCAGGGGGACAGGGGGCCAAGAGACCCAGTACTTC
CASRGTGGQETQYF
>TRBJ1-1|-|-|15|TRBV18
TGTGCCAGCTCACCCGCGGGACATAGGAACACTGAAGCTTTCTTT
CASSPAGHRNTEAFF
>TRBJ1-2|-|-|13|TRBV7-3
TGTGCCAGCAGCCCCGAGGGCAGGTTCAACTACACCTTC
CASSPEGRFNYTF
>TRBJ2-7|TRBD2|-|14|TRBV6-1
TGTGCCAGCAAGATGGGGGACTACTCTCGGGAGCAGTACTTC
CASKMGDYSREQYF
>TRBJ2-3|TRBD2|-|16|TRBV5-4
TGTGCCAGCAGCTCCCGGACTAGCGGGAATCCAGATACGCAGTATTTT
CASSSRTSGNPDTQYF
>TRBJ1-3|-|-|16|TRBV18
TGTGCCAGCTCACCACCGCACAGCTCCTCTGGAAACACCATATATTTT
CASSPPHSSSGNTIYF
>TRBJ2-1|-|-|13|TRBV11-2
TGTGCCAGCAGCTCCAGGGCAAGGGATGAGCAGTTCTTC
CASSSRARDEQFF
>TRBJ2-5|TRBD1|-|16|TRBV11-2
TGTGCCAGCAGCCGGGACAGGGGCCCGATACGGGAGACCCAGTACTTC
CASSRDRGPIRETQYF
>TRBJ2-1|TRBD2|-|15|TRBV27
TGTGCCAGCAGTCGGGCGGGAGATCGCTACAATGAGCAGTTCTTC
CASSRAGDRYNEQFF
>TRBJ2-3|-|-|13|TRBV7-6
TGTGCCAGCAGCTTGAGACCAACAGATACGCAGTATTTT
CASSLRPTDTQYF
>TRBJ2-7|TRBD2|-|17|TRBV9
TGTGCCAGCAGCGAGAGAGGGGATAGCGGGGCGACCTACGAGCAGTACTTC
CASSERGDSGATYEQYF
>TRBJ1-3|-|once|13|TRBV28
TGTGCCAGCAGTTTATACAGAGGAAACACCATATATTTT
CASSLYRGNTIYF
>TRBJ2-1|TRBD1|-|18|TRBV18
TGTGCCAGCTCCCGGGTGATGATTTCAGGGGGATCCTACAATGAGCAGTTCTTC
CASSRVMISGGSYNEQFF
>TRBJ2-5|TRBD1|-|19|TRBV9
TGTGCCAGCAGCGTAGGGGCAACAGGGGGCGCGGAGTCATGGGAGACCCAGTACTTC
CASSVGATGGAESWETQYF
>TRBJ2-1|-|-|16|TRBV2
TGTGCCAGCAGTGAGATAGGTTCCCCCCAGGACAATGAGCAGTTCTTC
CASSEIGSPQDNEQFF
>TRBJ1-1|-|-|14|TRBV27
TGTGCCAGCAGTTTACAGGGGTTGAACACTGAAGCTTTCTTT
CASSLQGLNTEAFF
>TRBJ2-5|-|-|16|TRBV5-4
TGTGCCAGCAGCCTCCCGGGAAGGGCCGGGCAAGAGACCCAGTACTTC
CASSLPGRAGQETQYF
>TRBJ2-1|-|-|14|TRBV9
TGTGCCAGCAGTGAGCGGACCCCCCCGGATGAGCAGTTCTTC
CASSERTPPDEQFF
>TRBJ2-7|TRBD1|-|15|TRBV5-8
TGTGCCAGCAGAAGGAGTACGGACAGGGTAGGCGAGCAGTACTTC
CASRRSTDRVGEQYF
>TRBJ1-1|-|once|14|TRBV6-1
TGTGCCAGCAGTGGGGGGGCCGGGGCCACTGAAGCTTTCTTT
CASSGGAGATEAFF
>TRBJ1-5|-|-|16|TRBV19
TGTGCCAGTAGTTCTTCAATCTGGGGGGGCAATCAGCCCCAGCATTTT
CASSSSIWGGNQPQHF
>TRBJ2-1|-|once|14|TRBV19
TGTGCCAGTCCAGAGGCGGTCTCCTACAATGAGCAGTTCTTC
CASPEAVSYNEQFF
>TRBJ2-7|-|-|15|TRBV5-4
TGTGCCAGCAGCTTGGCCGGACGGGGTTTCTACGAGCAGTACTTC
CASSLAGRGFYEQYF
>TRBJ2-7|TRBD1|-|12|TRBV6-1
TGTGCCAGCCGGGACAGGGGCTACGAGCAGTACTTC
CASRDRGYEQYF
>TRBJ2-3|-|-|18|TRBV7-2
TGTGCCAGCAGCGCAGAGGGGCTCGGGAGCGGGAGCACAGATACGCAGTATTTT
CASSAEGLGSGSTDTQYF
>TRBJ1-3|-|-|12|TRBV7-9
TGTGCCAGCAGCACATTGGGAAACACCATATATTTT
CASSTLGNTIYF
>TRBJ1-2|-|-|12|TRBV9
TGTGCCAGCAGCGGAGGGATCTATGGCTACACCTTC
CASSGGIYGYTF
>TRBJ2-2|-|-|16|TRBV5-5
TGTGCCAGCAGCTTGGTTCCGGGAGAGGGCACCGGGGAGCTGTTTTTT
CASSLVPGEGTGELFF
>TRBJ2-2|TRBD2|-|18|TRBV18
TGTGCCAGCTCACCACCGGCTAGCGGGAGGTTCATCACCGGGGAGCTGTTTTTT
CASSPPASGRFITGELFF
>TRBJ2-7|TRBD2|-|14|TRBV6-1
TGTGCCAGCAGCCGGGACTACCGATCCTACGAGCAGTACTTC
CASSRDYRSYEQYF
>TRBJ2-3|-|-|12|TRBV5-8
TGTGCCAGCAGCCCTCGCACAGATACGCAGTATTTT
CASSPRTDTQYF
>TRBJ2-7|TRBD2|-|16|TRBV6-1
TGTGCCAGCAGTGTGGTTTCCGGGACTAGTCTCTACGAGCAGTACTTC
CASSVVSGTSLYEQYF
>TRBJ2-3|-|-|15|TRBV5-1
TGCGCCAGCAGCTTGGTGGCGGGGACGACAGATACGCAGTATTTT
CASSLVAGTTDTQYF
>TRBJ2-7|-|-|12|TRBV21-1
TGTGCCAGCAGGGGGCCGATTTACGAGCAGTACTTC
CASRGPIYEQYF
>TRBJ2-5|-|once|12|TRBV30
TGTGCCTGGAGTGTACTCTTTGAGACCCAGTACTTC
CAWSVLFETQYF
>TRBJ1-5|-|-|14|TRBV7-9
TGTGCCAGCAGCTTTGAGGGTCTGGGGCAGCCCCAGCATTTT
CASSFEGLGQPQHF
>TRBJ2-1|TRBD2|-|14|TRBV9
TGTGCCAGCGCAAGACTAGCTTTGAACAATGAGCAGTTCTTC
CASARLALNNEQFF